This T cell receptor (beta chain) was observed in a study of blood T cell repertoires in COVID-19. The assay was immunoSEQ multiplex PCR, and TCRdb's table has in-frame clones only and misses some. The repertoire holds about 75,000 clones, under 90% seen once, with about 2.7% in the top ten. V gave up 7 bases and J gave up 0 bases, with 21 bases separating them. Germline V gene lookup returns CDR1 MDHEN and CDR2 SYDVKM. CDR3 size: 18 residues. Specimen: peripheral blood. This receptor was taken from a human donor in a cohort sampled during active COVID-19. V and J are TRBV28 and TRBJ1-4; D is undetermined. Here the CDR3 DNA reads TGTGCCAGCAACCCTGCGTTCGGGATCCAGGCAACTAATGAAAAACTGTTTTTT. This translates into CASNPAFGIQATNEKLFF.